This TCR beta chain was identified in a study of shared clonotypes between healthy human individuals. As for the study in general: Donors consisted of two women and three men between 18 and 49. General study results and limits: Inspection by rarefaction showed sorted-subset sequencing to be incomplete despite large depth. A reduction in generation probabilities was seen for non-shared clonotypes relative to those shared by all four donors.

Produced via immunoSEQ multiplex PCR; TCRdb's table is partial and in-frame only. Of 660,000 or so clones in the sample, 95% to 96% are singletons; the top ten hold 0.11%. Selected positively for CCR7 and CD45RO-negative, naive CD8 cells excluded terminally differentiated effector memory CD45RA+ cells. This CDR3 has 16 amino acids. V lost 3 bases, J lost 3 bases, and 15 bases lay in between. The germline gives CDR1 SNHLY, CDR2 FYNNEI. As regards this clone: The antigen remains undetermined.

The sequenced material came from naive CD8+ T cells sorted from blood. The chain uses TRBV2 and TRBJ1-5; D not resolved. The source is a young woman in good health. The CDR3 loop is CASSDPPYSNNQPQHF. The CDR3 region has the DNA TGTGCCAGCAGTGATCCCCCGTATAGCAACAATCAGCCCCAGCATTTT.